The 19 T cell receptor beta chains in this list originate from one sample, sequenced in a study of T cell clonotyping in hematopoietic cell transplantation. Profiled with immunoSEQ multiplex PCR; TCRdb holds only in-frame clones, not every one. The profile shows around 7,300 clones, roughly 98% of them singletons. The sequenced sample was PBMCs, obtained 30 days after allogeneic stem cell transplant. Receptor source: a male patient in his sixties who had an allogeneic stem cell transplant from a related donor, so the T cells may come from the graft donor. Some clones in this sample may be carry-over from other donors' samples.

The chain combines TRBV6-1 with TRBJ1-6; the D gene is possibly TRBD1 (6 bases). This CDR3 is 18 amino acids long. Germline V gives CDR1 MNHNS, CDR2 SASEGT. V was clipped by 3 bases and J by 5 bases, with 20 bases between them. CDR3 loop: CASSDGGHFAEDNSPLHF. In nucleotides, the CDR3 is TGTGCCAGCAGTGACGGGGGACACTTCGCGGAAGATAATTCACCCCTCCACTTT.

This clone was observed a single time. The CDR3 DNA follows: TGTGCCAGCAGCGCCGACGGAGATAACTATGGCTACACCTTC. It is translated as CASSADGDNYGYTF. The chain uses TRBV9 and TRBJ1-2; unclear D gene. Trimming cost V 3 bases and J 1 base, with 10 bases left between them. The CDR3 loop spans 14 amino acids. Per the germline V gene, CDR1 is SGDLS and CDR2 is YYNGEE.

V usage is TRBV5-1 and J usage is TRBJ2-7, with D maybe TRBD1 (5 bases). This CDR3 contains 15 residues. Germline CDR1 and CDR2: SGHRS and YFSETQ. Trimming stripped 0 bases from V and 4 bases from J, with 14 bases between. The CDR3 region has the DNA TGCGCCAGCAGCTTGGGAGAGCAGGGTGGTTACGAGCAGTACTTC. Translating gives CASSLGEQGGYEQYF.

In DNA form, the CDR3 reads TGTGCCAGCAGCCCCAGGGAGCGGGGGACCTACGAGCAGTACTTC. Translation: CASSPRERGTYEQYF. The chain recombines TRBV5-4 with TRBJ2-7; 8 bases agree with TRBD2. CDR3 size: 15 residues. CDR1 and CDR2 from the germline V gene are SGHNT and YYREEE (reference sequence). Losses at the gene ends were 4 bases for V and 2 bases for J; bases not matched to a gene: 8.

The chain has TRBV10-1 and TRBJ1-1, with a weak D call TRBD1 (6 bases). V was cut by 8 bases and J by 8 bases, with 15 bases left in between. The CDR3 is made up of 12 amino acids. The germline V gene encodes CDR1 WNHNN and CDR2 SYGVQD (reference sequence). The CDR3 region is CASGSLTGEAFF. The CDR3 nucleotides read TGCGCCAGCGGGTCCCTTACAGGGGAAGCTTTCTTT.

V gene TRBV6-4 combines with J gene TRBJ1-6; maybe TRBD1 (5 bases). CDR3 size: 14 residues. V shed 8 bases and J shed 7 bases, with 15 bases lying between them. From germline, CDR1 is MRHNA and CDR2 SNTAGT. CDR3 bases: TGTGCCAGCGGCGACGGGGACCGGAATTCACCCCTCCACTTT. As protein: CASGDGDRNSPLHF.

This chain links TRBV27 with TRBJ2-7; 10 bases align to TRBD2. The CDR3 is 14 amino acids. J gave up 0 bases and V 7 bases, and 3 bases lay outside the gene matches. Germline-derived CDR1 and CDR2 are MNHEY and SMNVEV (reference sequence). The CDR3 reads CASTGLAASYEQYF. In nucleotides, the CDR3 is TGTGCCAGCACCGGACTAGCGGCCTCCTACGAGCAGTACTTC.

The V and J genes are TRBV5-1 and TRBJ1-2, with D tentatively TRBD1 (6 bases). Germline V CDR1 and CDR2: SGHRS, YFSETQ. Trimming cost V 3 bases and J 8 bases, with 23 bases left between them. The length of the CDR3 is 16 residues. The CDR3 DNA is TGCGCCAGCAGCTCCTCGGACAGCGCCTCAAATAGAGGCTACACCTTC. It is translated as CASSSSDSASNRGYTF.

This rearrangement joins TRBV28 to TRBJ2-7; 10 bases line up with TRBD1. The CDR3 is made up of 15 amino acids. CDR1 and CDR2 (germline): MDHEN, SYDVKM. J was trimmed by 4 bases and V by 7 bases; bases with no gene match: 10. The CDR3 here is CASIPPGQGSYEQYF. The CDR3 DNA sequence: TGTGCCAGCATTCCTCCGGGACAGGGGTCGTACGAGCAGTACTTC. The variable domain in full, with the rest retrieved from reference TRBV28 and TRBJ2-7, is DVKVTQSSRYLVKRTGEKVFLECVQDMDHENMFWYRQDPGLGLRLIYFSYDVKMKEKGDIPEGYSVSREKKERFSLILESASTNQTSMYLCASIPPGQGSYEQYFGPGTRLTVT.

The V call is TRBV7-2, the J call TRBJ1-2; D is unresolved. The CDR3 extends over 13 amino acids. V lost 1 base, J lost 4 bases, and 7 bases lay in between. Germline V gene lookup returns CDR1 SGHTA and CDR2 FQGNSA. CDR3 nucleotide sequence: TGTGCCAGCAGCTTAGGAGCCTTCTATGGCTACACCTTC. Its translation: CASSLGAFYGYTF.

The V and J genes are TRBV5-6 and TRBJ2-7, with D possibly called TRBD1 or TRBD2 (6 bases each). CDR3 length equals 13 residues. V lost 3 bases and J lost 7, with 14 bases in between. Germline CDR1 SGHDT, CDR2 YYEEEE. This CDR3 is CASSSDSGQEQYF. In DNA form, the CDR3 reads TGTGCCAGCAGCTCGGACAGCGGGCAGGAGCAGTACTTC.

This chain joins TRBV25-1 and TRBJ1-6, with D perhaps TRBD1 (6 bases). The CDR3 sequence is 15 residues long. Deletions cut 3 bases from V and 5 bases from J, with 11 bases between. The germline gives CDR1 MGHDK, CDR2 SYGVNS. CDR3: CASSDSRDNNSPLHF. The CDR3 nucleotides read TGTGCCAGCAGTGACTCCCGGGACAATAATTCACCCCTCCACTTT.

V gene TRBV5-1 combines with J gene TRBJ1-1; D remains unclear. Per germline, CDR1 SGHRS and CDR2 YFSETQ. Between the trimmed V and J ends, which lost 4 bases and 7 bases, there was a span of 14 bases. This CDR3 region has 13 residues. CDR3 sequence: CASSPAREGEAFF. The CDR3 region has the DNA TGCGCCAGCAGCCCAGCTAGGGAGGGTGAAGCTTTCTTT.

The J gene is TRBJ1-4, the V gene TRBV11-3; D not certain. The germline V gene has CDR1 SGHNT and CDR2 YENEEA. This CDR3 comprises 13 residues. V dropped 2 bases and J dropped 5 bases, with 6 bases sitting between them. In nucleotides, the CDR3 is TGTGCCAGCAGCTTACAGGAAAATGAAAAACTGTTTTTT. It is translated as CASSLQENEKLFF.

The rearrangement joins TRBV28 to TRBJ1-5, with 9 bases lining up with TRBD1. CDR1 MDHEN and CDR2 SYDVKM come from the germline V gene. The J segment lost 4 bases and the V segment lost 5 bases, leaving 9 bases of the junction unmatched. The CDR3 consists of 16 residues. CDR3 in amino acids: CASSIMGGQGNQPQHF. CDR3 coding DNA: TGTGCCAGCAGTATTATGGGGGGACAGGGAAATCAGCCCCAGCATTTT.

This chain connects TRBV19 to TRBJ1-6; no firm D call. Looked up from germline, CDR1 is LNHDA and CDR2 is SQIVND (reference sequence). V lost 3 bases, J lost 7 bases, and 10 bases lay in between. The CDR3 is 14 residues long. CDR3 loop: CASSMGLVNSPLHF. The CDR3, as DNA: TGTGCCAGTAGTATGGGGTTAGTGAATTCACCCCTCCACTTT.

This clone was detected only once. V usage is TRBV18 and J usage is TRBJ1-1, with 9 bases that match TRBD1. Germline CDR1 reads KGHSH; CDR2 reads LQKENI. CDR3 length: 15 amino acids. The J segment lost 1 base and the V segment lost 4 bases, leaving 4 bases of the junction unmatched. The CDR3 DNA reads TGTGCCAGCTCACAAGGGACAGGGAGGAACACTGAAGCTTTCTTT. Protein sequence: CASSQGTGRNTEAFF.

The chain employs TRBV5-1 and TRBJ2-7; 11 nucleotides agree with TRBD2. V lost 3 bases to trimming and J lost 3 bases; unmatched junction nucleotides: 2. This CDR3 comprises 14 residues. Germline V gives CDR1 SGHRS, CDR2 YFSETQ. CDR3 sequence reads: CASSSGLADYEQYF. The CDR3 nucleotides are TGCGCCAGCAGCTCGGGACTAGCGGACTACGAGCAGTACTTC.

The chain's CDR3 is CAWTPDRSTEAFF. The CDR3, as DNA: TGTGCCTGGACTCCCGACCGGAGCACTGAAGCTTTCTTT. V gene TRBV30 combines with J gene TRBJ1-1; no definite D call. From germline, CDR1 is GTSNPN and CDR2 SVGIG (reference sequence). This CDR3 region has 13 residues. Trimming pared 4 bases from V and 4 bases from J, leaving 13 bases between.